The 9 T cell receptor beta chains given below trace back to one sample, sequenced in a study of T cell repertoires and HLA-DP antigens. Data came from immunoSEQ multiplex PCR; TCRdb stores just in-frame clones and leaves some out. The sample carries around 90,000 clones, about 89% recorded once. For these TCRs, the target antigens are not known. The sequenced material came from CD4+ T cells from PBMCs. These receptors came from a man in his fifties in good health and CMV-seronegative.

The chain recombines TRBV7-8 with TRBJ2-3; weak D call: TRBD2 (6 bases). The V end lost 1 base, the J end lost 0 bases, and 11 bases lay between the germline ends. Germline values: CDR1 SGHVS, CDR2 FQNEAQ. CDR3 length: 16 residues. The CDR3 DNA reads TGTGCCAGCAGCTTAGAAGGCGGGGACAGCACAGATACGCAGTATTTT. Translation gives CASSLEGGDSTDTQYF.

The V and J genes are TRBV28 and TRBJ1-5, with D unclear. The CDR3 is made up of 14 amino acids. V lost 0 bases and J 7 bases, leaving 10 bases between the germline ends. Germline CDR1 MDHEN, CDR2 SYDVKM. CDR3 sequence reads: CASSLWTMGQPQHF. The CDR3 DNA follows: TGTGCCAGCAGTTTATGGACCATGGGGCAGCCCCAGCATTTT.

CDR3 nucleotide sequence: TGTGCCAGCAGCCAAGATATTCAACCCCTCCACTTT. Translation gives CASSQDIQPLHF. V gene TRBV14 combines with J gene TRBJ1-6; D not resolved. With 0 bases removed from V and 12 bases from J, the gap between germline ends came to 6 bases. The CDR3 is made up of 12 amino acids. Germline CDR1 SGHDN, CDR2 FVKESK.

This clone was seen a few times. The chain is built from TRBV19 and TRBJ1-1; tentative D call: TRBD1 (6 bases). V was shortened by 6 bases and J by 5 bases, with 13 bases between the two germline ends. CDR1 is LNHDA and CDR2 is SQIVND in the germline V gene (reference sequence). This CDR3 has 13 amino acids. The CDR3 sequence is CASRDSGRTEAFF. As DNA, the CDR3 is TGTGCCAGTAGGGACAGCGGAAGGACTGAAGCTTTCTTT. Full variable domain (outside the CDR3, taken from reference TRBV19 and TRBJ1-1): DGGITQSPKYLFRKEGQNVTLSCEQNLNHDAMYWYRQDPGQGLRLIYYSQIVNDFQKGDIAEGYSVSREKKESFPLTVTSAQKNPTAFYLCASRDSGRTEAFFGQGTRLTVV.

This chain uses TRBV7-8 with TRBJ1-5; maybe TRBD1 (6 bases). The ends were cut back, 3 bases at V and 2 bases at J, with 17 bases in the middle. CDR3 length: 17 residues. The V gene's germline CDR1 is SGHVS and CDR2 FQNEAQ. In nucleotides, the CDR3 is TGTGCCAGCAGCTTCCGGGGGACAAATGGGGGCAATCAGCCCCAGCATTTT. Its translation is CASSFRGTNGGNQPQHF.

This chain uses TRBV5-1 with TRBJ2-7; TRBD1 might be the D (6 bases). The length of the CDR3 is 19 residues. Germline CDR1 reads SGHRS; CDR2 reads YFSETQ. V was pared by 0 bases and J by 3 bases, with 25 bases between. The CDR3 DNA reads TGCGCCAGCAGCTTGGCCTCCGGGACACTAGTTCGGAGACTCTACGAGCAGTACTTC. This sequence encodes CASSLASGTLVRRLYEQYF. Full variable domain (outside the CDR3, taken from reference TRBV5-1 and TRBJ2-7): KAGVTQTPRYLIKTRGQQVTLSCSPISGHRSVSWYQQTPGQGLQFLFEYFSETQRNKGNFPGRFSGRQFSNSRSEMNVSTLELGDSALYLCASSLASGTLVRRLYEQYFGPGTRLTVT.

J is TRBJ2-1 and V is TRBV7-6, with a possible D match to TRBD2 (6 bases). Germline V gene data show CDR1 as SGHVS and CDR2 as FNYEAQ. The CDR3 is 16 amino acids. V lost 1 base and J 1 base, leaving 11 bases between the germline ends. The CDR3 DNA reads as TGTGCCAGCAGCTTAGGCGCGGGGCGATCCTACAATGAGCAGTTCTTC. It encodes CASSLGAGRSYNEQFF.

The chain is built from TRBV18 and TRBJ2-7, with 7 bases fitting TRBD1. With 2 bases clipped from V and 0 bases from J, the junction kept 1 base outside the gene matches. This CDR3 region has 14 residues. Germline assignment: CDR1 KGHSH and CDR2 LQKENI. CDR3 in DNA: TGTGCCAGCTCACCAAGGGACAGCTCCTACGAGCAGTACTTC. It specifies CASSPRDSSYEQYF.

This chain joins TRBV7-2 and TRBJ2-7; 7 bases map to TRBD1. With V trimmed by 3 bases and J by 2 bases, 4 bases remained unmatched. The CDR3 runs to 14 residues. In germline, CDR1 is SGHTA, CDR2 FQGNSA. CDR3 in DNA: TGTGCCAGCAGCTTCGGACAGGCTACCTACGAGCAGTACTTC. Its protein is CASSFGQATYEQYF.